This T cell receptor (beta chain) came from a study of identical twins. Each donor was a healthy Caucasian. Many counts were recorded for this clonotype. Its ends do not fully match the called genes, so a read error is possible. TCRdb reprocessed the 5' RACE reads with MiXCR, giving one entry per CDR3 protein. The table has about 460,000 distinct CDR3 sequences, approximately 15% seen once; the top ten hold more than 0.5%. The CDR3 length is 14 residues. A further study also used this sample, focusing on yellow fever vaccine responses in identical twins.

The rearrangement joins TRBV12-3 or TRBV12-4 to TRBJ2-2; 7 bases line up with TRBD1. The specimen was CD4+ T cells sorted from blood. The source of this sequence is a woman between 18 and 29 years old in good health. CDR3 region: CASSLAGGTGELFF. As DNA, the CDR3 is TGTGCCAGCAGCTTAGCAGGGGGCACCGGGGAGCTGTTTTTT.